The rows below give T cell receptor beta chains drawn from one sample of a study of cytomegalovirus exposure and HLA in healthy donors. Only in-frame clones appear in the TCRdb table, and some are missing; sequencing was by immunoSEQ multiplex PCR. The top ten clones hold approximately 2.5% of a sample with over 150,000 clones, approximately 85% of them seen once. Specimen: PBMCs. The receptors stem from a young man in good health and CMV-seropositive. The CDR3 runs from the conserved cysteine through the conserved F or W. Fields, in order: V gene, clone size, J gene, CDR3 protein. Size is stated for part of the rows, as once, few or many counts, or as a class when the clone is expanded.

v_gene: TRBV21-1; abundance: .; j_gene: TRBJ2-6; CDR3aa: CASSKGGPTLPGANVLTF
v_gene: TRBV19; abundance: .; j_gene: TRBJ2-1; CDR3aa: CASSIPGTGVNEQFF
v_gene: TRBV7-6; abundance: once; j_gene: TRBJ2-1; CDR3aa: CASSFRGGSNNEQFF
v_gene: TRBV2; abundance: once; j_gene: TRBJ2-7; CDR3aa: CASRSDIYEQYF
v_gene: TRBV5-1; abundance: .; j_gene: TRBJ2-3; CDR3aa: CASSLGLAGLITDTQYF
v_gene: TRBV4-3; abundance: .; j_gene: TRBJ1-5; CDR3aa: CASSQDAGQPQHF
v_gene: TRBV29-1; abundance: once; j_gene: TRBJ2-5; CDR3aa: CSVEDFSSGVGETQYF
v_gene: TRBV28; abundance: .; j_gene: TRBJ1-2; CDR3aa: CASQGSGYGYTF
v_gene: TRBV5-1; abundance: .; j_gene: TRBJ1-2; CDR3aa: CASSLGSQGGTYGYTF
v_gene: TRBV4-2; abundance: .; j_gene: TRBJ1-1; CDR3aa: CASSQDTDGYTEAFF
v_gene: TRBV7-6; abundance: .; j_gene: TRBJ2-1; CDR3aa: CASSPLTSGRSNEQFF
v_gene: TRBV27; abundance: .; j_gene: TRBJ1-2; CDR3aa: CASSSRDRGLNYGYTF
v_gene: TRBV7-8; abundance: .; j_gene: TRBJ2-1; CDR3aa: CASRPRTSGRSSYNEQFF
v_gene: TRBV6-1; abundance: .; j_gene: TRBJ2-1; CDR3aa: CATTPVRTREFF
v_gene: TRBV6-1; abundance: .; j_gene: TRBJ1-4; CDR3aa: CASSEIGQGDEKLFF
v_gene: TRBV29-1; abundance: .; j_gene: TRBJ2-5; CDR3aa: CSVASTTQETQYF
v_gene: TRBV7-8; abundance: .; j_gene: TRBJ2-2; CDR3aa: CASSPRKQREATGELFF
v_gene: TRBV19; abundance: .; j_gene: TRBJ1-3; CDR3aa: CASSNGPAGPIYF
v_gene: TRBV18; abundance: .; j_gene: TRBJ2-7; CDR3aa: CASSPRTGGMTYEQYF
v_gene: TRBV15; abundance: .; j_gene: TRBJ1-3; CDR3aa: CATRALAFTGNTIYF
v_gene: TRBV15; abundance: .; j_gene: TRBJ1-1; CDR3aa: CATSRDPEGDTEAFF
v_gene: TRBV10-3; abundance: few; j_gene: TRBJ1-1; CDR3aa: CAISREGIGTEAFF
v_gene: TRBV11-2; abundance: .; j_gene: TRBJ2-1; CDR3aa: CASSLVRTGNEQFF
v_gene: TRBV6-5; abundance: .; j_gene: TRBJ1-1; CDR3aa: CASSEFPENTEAFF
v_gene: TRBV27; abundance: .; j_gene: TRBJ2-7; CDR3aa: CASSLMTSYLPYEQYF
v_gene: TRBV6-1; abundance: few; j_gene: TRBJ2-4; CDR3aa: CASRERGQNIQYF
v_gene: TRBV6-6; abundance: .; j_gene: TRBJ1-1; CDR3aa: CASSYREGAVEAFF
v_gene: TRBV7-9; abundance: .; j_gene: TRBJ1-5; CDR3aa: CSSSLFGEGKQPQHF
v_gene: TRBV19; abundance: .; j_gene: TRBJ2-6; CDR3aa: CASSMAREVSGANVLTF
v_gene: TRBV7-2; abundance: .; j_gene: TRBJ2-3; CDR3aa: CASSLVSGRAGDTQYF
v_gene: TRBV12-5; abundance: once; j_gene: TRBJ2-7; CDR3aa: CASGLVLAGGPAEQYF
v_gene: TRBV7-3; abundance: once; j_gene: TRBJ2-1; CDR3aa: CASSSLADYNEQFF
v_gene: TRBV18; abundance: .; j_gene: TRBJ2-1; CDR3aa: CASHLPGQGKLNEQFF
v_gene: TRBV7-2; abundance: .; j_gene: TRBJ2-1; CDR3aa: CASSLWAVTNSYNEQFF
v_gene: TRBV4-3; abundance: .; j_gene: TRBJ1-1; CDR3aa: CASSLGVRAFF
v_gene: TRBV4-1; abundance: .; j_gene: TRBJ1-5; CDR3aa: CASSQSVVYSNQPQHF
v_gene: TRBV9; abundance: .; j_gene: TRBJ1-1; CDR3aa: CASSGGGGASEAFF
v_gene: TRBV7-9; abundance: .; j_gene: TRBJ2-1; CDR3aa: CASSSLKRLSYNEQFF
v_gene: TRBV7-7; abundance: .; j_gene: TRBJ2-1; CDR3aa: CASSVELANEQFF
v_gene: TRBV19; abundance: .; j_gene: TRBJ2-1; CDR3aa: CASKRDREGYNEQFF
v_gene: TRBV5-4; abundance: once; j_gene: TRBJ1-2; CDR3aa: CASSLWATVRDGYTF
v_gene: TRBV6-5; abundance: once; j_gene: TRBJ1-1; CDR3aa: CASSYSNRRLNTEAFF
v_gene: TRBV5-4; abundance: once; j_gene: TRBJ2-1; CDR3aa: CASSLEAGDEQFF
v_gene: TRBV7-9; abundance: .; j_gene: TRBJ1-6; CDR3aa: CASSLGEFNSPLHF
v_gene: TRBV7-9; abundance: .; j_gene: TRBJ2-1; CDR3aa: CASSLGPGAYNEQFF